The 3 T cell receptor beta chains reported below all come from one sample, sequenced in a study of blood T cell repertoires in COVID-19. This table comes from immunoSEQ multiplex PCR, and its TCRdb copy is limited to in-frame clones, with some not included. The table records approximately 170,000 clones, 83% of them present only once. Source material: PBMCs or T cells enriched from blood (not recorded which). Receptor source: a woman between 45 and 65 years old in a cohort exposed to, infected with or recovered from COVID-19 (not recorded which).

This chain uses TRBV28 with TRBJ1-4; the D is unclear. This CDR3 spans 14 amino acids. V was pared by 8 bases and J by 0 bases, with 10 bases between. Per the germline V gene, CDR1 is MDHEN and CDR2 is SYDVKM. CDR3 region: CASGESTTNEKLFF. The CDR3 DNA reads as TGTGCCAGCGGAGAGAGTACAACTAATGAAAAACTGTTTTTT.

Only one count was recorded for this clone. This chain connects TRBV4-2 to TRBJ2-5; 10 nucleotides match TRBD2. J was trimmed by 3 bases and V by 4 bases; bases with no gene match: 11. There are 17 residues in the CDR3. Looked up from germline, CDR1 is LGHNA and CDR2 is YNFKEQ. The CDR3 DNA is TGTGCCAGCAGCCTCACAGGGACCGGACTAGCGGAAGAGACCCAGTACTTC. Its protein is CASSLTGTGLAEETQYF.

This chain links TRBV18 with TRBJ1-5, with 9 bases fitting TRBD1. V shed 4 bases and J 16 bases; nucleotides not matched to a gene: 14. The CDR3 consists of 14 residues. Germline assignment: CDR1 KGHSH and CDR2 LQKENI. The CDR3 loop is CASSQTGTGLSQHF. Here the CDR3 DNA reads TGTGCCAGCTCACAGACCGGGACAGGGCTTTCACAACATTTT.